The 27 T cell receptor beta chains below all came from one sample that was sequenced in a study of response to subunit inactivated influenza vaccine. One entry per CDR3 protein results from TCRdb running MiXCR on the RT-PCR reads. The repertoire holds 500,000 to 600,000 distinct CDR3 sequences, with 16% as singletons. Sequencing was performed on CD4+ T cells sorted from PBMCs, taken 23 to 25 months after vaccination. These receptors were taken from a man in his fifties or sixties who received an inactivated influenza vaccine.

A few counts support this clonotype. This chain's CDR3 is CASSDGGGTDTQYF. The DNA for the CDR3 is TGCGCCAGCAGCGATGGGGGGGGCACAGATACGCAGTATTTT. V and J are TRBV5-1 and TRBJ2-3; 7 nucleotides line up with TRBD2. Germline V CDR1 and CDR2: SGHRS, YFSETQ. The CDR3 extends over 14 amino acids. The V gene end was trimmed by 4 bases and the J gene end by 1 base; junction bases not matched to a gene: 3.

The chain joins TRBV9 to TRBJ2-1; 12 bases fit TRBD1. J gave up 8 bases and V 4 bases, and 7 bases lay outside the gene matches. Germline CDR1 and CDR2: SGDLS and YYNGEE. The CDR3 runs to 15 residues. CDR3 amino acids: CASSPLGTGGHEQFF. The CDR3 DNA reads TGTGCCAGCAGCCCCCTAGGGACAGGGGGCCATGAGCAGTTCTTC.

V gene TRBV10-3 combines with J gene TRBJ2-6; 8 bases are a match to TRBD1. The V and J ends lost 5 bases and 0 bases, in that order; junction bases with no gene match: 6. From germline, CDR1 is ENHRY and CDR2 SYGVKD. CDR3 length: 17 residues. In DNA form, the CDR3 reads TGTGCCATCAGTTTGCAGGGGGCAAGCTCTGGGGCCAACGTCCTGACTTTC. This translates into CAISLQGASSGANVLTF.

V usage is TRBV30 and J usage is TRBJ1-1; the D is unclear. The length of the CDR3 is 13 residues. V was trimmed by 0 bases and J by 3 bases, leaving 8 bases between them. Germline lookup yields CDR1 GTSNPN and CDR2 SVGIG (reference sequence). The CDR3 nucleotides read TGTGCCTGGAGTGTACGGGGAGACACTGAAGCTTTCTTT. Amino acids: CAWSVRGDTEAFF.

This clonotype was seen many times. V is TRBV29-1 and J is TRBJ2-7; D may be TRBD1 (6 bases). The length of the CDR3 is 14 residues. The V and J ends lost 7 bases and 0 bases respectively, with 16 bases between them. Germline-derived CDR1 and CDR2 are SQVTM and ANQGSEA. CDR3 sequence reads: CSARKDSTSYEQYF. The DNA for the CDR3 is TGCAGCGCCCGTAAGGACAGCACCTCCTACGAGCAGTACTTC.

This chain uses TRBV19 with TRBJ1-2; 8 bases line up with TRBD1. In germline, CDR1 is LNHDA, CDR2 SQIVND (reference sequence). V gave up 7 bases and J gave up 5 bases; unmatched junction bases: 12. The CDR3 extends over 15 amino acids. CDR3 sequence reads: CASTSLQDRAYGYTF. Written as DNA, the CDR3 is TGTGCCAGTACCTCGCTTCAGGACAGGGCTTATGGCTACACCTTC.

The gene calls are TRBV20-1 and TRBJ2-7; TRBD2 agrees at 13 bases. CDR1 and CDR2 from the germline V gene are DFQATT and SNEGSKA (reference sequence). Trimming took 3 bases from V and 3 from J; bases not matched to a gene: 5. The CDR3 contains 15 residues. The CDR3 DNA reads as TGCAGTGCTAGGGGGACTAGCGGGAAGGACTACGAGCAGTACTTC. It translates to CSARGTSGKDYEQYF.

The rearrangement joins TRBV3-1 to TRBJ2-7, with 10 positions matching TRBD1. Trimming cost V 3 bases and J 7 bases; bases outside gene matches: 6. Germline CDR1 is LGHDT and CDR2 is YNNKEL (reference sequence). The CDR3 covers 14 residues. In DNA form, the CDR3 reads TGTGCCAGCAGCCAGGGACAGGGGAGGAGGGAGCAGTACTTC. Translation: CASSQGQGRREQYF.

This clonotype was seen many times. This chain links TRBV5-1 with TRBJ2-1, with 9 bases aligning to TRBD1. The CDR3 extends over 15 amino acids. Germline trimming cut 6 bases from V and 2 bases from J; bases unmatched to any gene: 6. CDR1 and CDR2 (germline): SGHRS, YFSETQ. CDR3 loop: CASKPGQGTYNEQFF. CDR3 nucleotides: TGCGCCAGCAAACCGGGACAGGGTACCTACAATGAGCAGTTCTTC. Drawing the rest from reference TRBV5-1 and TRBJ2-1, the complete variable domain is KAGVTQTPRYLIKTRGQQVTLSCSPISGHRSVSWYQQTPGQGLQFLFEYFSETQRNKGNFPGRFSGRQFSNSRSEMNVSTLELGDSALYLCASKPGQGTYNEQFFGPGTRLTVL.

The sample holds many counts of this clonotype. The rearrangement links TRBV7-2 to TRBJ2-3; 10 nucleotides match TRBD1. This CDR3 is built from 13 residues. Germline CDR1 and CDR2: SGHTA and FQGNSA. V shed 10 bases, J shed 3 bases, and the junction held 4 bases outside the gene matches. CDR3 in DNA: TGTGCCATCGGGGACAGGGGTACAGATACGCAGTATTTT. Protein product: CAIGDRGTDTQYF. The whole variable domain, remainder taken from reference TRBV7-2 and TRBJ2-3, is GAGVSQSPSNKVTEKGKDVELRCDPISGHTALYWYRQSLGQGLEFLIYFQGNSAPDKSGLPSDRFSAERTGGSVSTLTIQRTQQEDSAVYLCAIGDRGTDTQYFGPGTRLTVL.

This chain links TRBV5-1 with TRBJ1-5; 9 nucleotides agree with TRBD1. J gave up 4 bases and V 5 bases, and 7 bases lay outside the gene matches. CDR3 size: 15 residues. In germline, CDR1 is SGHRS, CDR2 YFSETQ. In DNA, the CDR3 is TGCGCCAGCAGGGGTCGGGACAGGGTAAATCAGCCCCAGCATTTT. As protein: CASRGRDRVNQPQHF.

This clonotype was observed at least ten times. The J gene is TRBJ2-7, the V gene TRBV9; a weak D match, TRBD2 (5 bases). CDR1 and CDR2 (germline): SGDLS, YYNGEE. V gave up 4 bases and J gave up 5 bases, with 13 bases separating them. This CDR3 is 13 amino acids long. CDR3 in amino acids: CASSPHEGHEQYF. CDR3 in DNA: TGTGCCAGCAGCCCTCATGAGGGTCACGAGCAGTACTTC.

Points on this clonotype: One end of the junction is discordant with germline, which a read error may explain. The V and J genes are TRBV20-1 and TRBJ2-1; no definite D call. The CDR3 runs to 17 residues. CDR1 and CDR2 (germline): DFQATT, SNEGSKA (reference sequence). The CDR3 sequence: CCAHPPIQHSSYNEQFF. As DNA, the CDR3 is TGCTGTGCTCATCCCCCCATTCAGCACAGCTCCTACAATGAGCAGTTCTTC.

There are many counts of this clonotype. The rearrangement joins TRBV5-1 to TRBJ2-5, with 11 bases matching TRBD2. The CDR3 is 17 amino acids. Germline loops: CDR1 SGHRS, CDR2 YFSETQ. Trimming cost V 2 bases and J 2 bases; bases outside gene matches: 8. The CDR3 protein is CASSFGRLAGKQETQYF. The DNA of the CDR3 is TGCGCCAGCAGCTTTGGTCGACTAGCGGGGAAGCAAGAGACCCAGTACTTC.

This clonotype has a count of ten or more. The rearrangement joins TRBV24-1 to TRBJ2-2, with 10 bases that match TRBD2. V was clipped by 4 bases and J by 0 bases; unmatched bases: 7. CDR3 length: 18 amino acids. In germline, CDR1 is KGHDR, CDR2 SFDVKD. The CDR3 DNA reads TGTGCCACCAGTGACGGTAGCGGGAGGCCATCGAACACCGGGGAGCTGTTTTTT. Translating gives CATSDGSGRPSNTGELFF.

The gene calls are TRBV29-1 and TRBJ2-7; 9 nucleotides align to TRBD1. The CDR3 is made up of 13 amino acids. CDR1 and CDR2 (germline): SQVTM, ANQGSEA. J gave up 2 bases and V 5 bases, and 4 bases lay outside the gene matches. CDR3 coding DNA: TGCAGCGTTAGCGGGACAGGGACCTACGAGCAGTACTTC. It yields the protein CSVSGTGTYEQYF.

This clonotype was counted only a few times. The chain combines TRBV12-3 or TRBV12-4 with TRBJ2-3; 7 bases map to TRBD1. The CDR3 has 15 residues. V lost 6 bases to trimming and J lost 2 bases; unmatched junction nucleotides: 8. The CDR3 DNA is TGTGCCAGCAGACCAACAGGGGCCAACACAGATACGCAGTATTTT. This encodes CASRPTGANTDTQYF.

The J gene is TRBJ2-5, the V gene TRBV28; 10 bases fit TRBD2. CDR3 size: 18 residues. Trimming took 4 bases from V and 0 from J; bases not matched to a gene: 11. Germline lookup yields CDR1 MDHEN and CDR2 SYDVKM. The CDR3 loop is CASSSLAGGYDYQETQYF. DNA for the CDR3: TGTGCCAGCAGTTCATTAGCGGGAGGTTACGATTACCAAGAGACCCAGTACTTC.

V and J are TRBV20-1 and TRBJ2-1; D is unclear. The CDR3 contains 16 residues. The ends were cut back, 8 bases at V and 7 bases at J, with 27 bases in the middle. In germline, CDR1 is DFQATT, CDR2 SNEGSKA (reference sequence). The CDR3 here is CSSADPRKGRWNEQFF. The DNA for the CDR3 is TGCAGTTCTGCAGACCCGAGGAAGGGCCGGTGGAATGAGCAGTTCTTC.

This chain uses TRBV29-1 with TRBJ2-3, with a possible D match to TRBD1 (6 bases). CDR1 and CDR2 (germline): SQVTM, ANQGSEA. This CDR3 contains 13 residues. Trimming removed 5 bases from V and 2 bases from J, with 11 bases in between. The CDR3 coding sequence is TGCAGCGTTAAACAGGGCTCCACAGATACGCAGTATTTT. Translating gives CSVKQGSTDTQYF.

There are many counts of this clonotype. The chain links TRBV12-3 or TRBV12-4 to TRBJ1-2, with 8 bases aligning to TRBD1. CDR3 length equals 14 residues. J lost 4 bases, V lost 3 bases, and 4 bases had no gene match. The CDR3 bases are TGTGCCAGCAGTTTCAGGGGGCTGGGCTATGGCTACACCTTC. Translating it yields CASSFRGLGYGYTF.

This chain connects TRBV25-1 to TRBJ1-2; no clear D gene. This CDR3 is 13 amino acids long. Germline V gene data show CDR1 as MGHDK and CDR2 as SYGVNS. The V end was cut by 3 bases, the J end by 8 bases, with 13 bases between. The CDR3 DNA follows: TGTGCCAGCAGTGACCCGACATTTGGCGGCTACACCTTC. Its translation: CASSDPTFGGYTF.

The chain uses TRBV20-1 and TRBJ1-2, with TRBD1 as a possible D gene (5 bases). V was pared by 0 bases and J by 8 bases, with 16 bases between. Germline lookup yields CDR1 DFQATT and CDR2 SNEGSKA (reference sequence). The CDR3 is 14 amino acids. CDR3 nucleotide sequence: TGCAGTGCTAGAGATCATCGGGGCCCCCAGGGCTACACCTTC. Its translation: CSARDHRGPQGYTF.

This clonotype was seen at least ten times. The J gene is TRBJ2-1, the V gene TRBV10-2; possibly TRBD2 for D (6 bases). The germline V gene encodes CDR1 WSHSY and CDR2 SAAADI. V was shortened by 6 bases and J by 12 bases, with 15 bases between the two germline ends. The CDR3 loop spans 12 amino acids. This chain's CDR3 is CASREGSLGQFF. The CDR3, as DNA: TGCGCCAGCAGGGAGGGTTCATTAGGGCAGTTCTTC.

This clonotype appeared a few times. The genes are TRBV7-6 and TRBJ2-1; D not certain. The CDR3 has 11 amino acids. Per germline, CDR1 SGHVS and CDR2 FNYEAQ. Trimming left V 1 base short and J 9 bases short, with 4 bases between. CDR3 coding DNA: TGTGCCAGCAGCTTAGGGTTTGAGCAGTTCTTC. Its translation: CASSLGFEQFF. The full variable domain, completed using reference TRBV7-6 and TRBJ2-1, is GAGVSQSPRYKVTKRGQDVALRCDPISGHVSLYWYRQALGQGPEFLTYFNYEAQQDKSGLPNDRFSAERPEGSISTLTIQRTEQRDSAMYRCASSLGFEQFFGPGTRLTVL.

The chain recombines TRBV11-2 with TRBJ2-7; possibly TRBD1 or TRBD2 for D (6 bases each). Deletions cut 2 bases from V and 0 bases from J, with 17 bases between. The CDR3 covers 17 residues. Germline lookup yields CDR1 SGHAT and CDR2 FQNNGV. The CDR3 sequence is CASSLYRSGASSYEQYF. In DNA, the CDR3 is TGTGCCAGCAGCTTATATCGTTCGGGGGCAAGCTCCTACGAGCAGTACTTC.

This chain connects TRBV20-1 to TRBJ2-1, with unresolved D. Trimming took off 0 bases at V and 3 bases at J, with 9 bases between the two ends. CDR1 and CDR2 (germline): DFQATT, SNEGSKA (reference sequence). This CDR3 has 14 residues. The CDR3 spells CSARDERVYNEQFF. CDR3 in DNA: TGCAGTGCTAGAGATGAAAGGGTCTACAATGAGCAGTTCTTC.